A single sample is the source of the 20 T cell receptor beta chains below, sequenced in a study of CD8+CD57+ T cells in acquired aplastic anemia. The TCR beta profiling, which covered VDJ combination and CDR3 sequence, was carried out using genomic DNA as the template. TCRdb used MiXCR to reprocess the reads, holding one entry per CDR3 protein. The sample comprises 450,000 to 600,000 distinct CDR3 sequences, approximately 32% of which are singletons, and about 0.8% rests with the top ten. It was patients with CD8+CD57+ cell expansion by flow cytometry who were chosen for sequencing. Input material: sorted CD4+, CD8+, or CD8+CD57+ T cells (not recorded which) from PBMCs. These receptor sequences come from a human donor with aplastic anemia.

This chain joins TRBV18 and TRBJ2-7; 9 nucleotides align to TRBD2. The V gene's germline CDR1 is KGHSH and CDR2 LQKENI. This CDR3 has 15 residues. V was clipped by 3 bases and J by 0 bases; unmatched bases: 3. The CDR3 spells CASSPAGGFSYEQYF. Here the CDR3 DNA reads TGTGCCAGCTCACCGGCGGGAGGGTTCTCCTACGAGCAGTACTTC.

This clonotype was counted once. The final CDR3 position lacks the conserved phenylalanine or tryptophan, pointing to a likely read error. This rearrangement joins TRBV30 to TRBJ2-7; D is possibly TRBD1 (5 bases). CDR3 size: 15 residues. Germline V gene sequence: CDR1 GTSNPN, CDR2 SVGIG (reference sequence). The ends were cut back, 0 bases at V and 4 bases at J, with 16 bases in the middle. The CDR3 nucleotides read TGTGCCTGGAGTGTATCCTTCCGACAGTTTTACGAGCAGTACCTC. It codes for CAWSVSFRQFYEQYL.

This clonotype came up once. The CDR3: CASRPHLLSYEQYF. CDR3 bases: TGTGCCAGCAGACCCCATCTACTCTCCTACGAGCAGTACTTC. This chain links TRBV6-1 with TRBJ2-7; no definite D call. The V and J ends lost 6 bases and 0 bases respectively, with 12 bases between them. The CDR3 totals 14 residues. Germline CDR1 is MNHNS and CDR2 is SASEGT.

The chain is built from TRBV27 and TRBJ1-6; tentative D call: TRBD1 (5 bases). Per the germline V gene, CDR1 is MNHEY and CDR2 is SMNVEV (reference sequence). CDR3 size: 15 residues. The V gene lost 3 bases and the J gene lost 7 bases, with 13 bases spanning the gap. CDR3 loop: CASSLGVLGNSPLHF. CDR3 DNA: TGTGCCAGCAGTTTGGGGGTTCTAGGCAATTCACCCCTCCACTTT.

The chain recombines TRBV10-3 with TRBJ1-2; 8 bases match TRBD1. Trimming removed 7 bases from V and 2 bases from J; junction bases left unmatched: 3. The CDR3 sequence is 13 residues long. CDR1 and CDR2 (germline): ENHRY, SYGVKD. CDR3 amino acids: CAITGGENYGYTF. The CDR3 nucleotides are TGTGCCATCACAGGGGGCGAAAACTATGGCTACACCTTC.

Comments on this clonotype: Possible read error: a much larger clone is one base away. The chain combines TRBV5-1 with TRBJ1-2; maybe TRBD1 (5 bases). CDR3 size: 14 residues. Germline loops: CDR1 SGHRS, CDR2 YFSETQ. V was trimmed by 0 bases and J by 8 bases, leaving 14 bases between them. CDR3 sequence: CASSLERGPGGYTF. The DNA for the CDR3 is TGCGCCAGCAGCTTGGAACGGGGACCCGGGGGCTACACCTTC.

This clonotype showed up just a few times. The DNA of the CDR3 is TGTGCCAGCAGCTGGGGGTCGAACACCGGGGAGCTGTTTTTT. It translates to CASSWGSNTGELFF. The chain is built from TRBV7-9 and TRBJ2-2; TRBD1 or TRBD2 may be the D gene (5 bases each). CDR1 is SEHNR and CDR2 is FQNEAQ in the germline V gene (reference sequence). V dropped 4 bases and J dropped 0 bases, with 6 bases sitting between them. The CDR3 runs to 14 residues.

This clonotype was detected a few times. This chain links TRBV27 with TRBJ1-2; D is ambiguous. V dropped 2 bases and J dropped 0 bases, with 10 bases sitting between them. CDR3 size: 15 residues. Germline-derived CDR1 and CDR2 are MNHEY and SMNVEV (reference sequence). The CDR3, as DNA: TGTGCCAGCAGTTTAGATAGCGGGACTAACTATGGCTACACCTTC. Translating it yields CASSLDSGTNYGYTF.

This clonotype was counted only a few times. Here the CDR3 reads CASSRPPGTVYNSPLHF. The DNA of the CDR3 is TGTGCCAGCAGCCGTCCTCCCGGGACAGTGTATAATTCACCCCTCCACTTT. The chain is built from TRBV11-2 and TRBJ1-6; 7 bases agree with TRBD1. After removal of 5 bases from V and 4 bases from J, the junction contained 11 bases not matched to a gene. The CDR3 extends over 17 amino acids. Germline V gene sequence: CDR1 SGHAT, CDR2 FQNNGV.

The table lists this clonotype with a few counts. Germline is not matched at one junction end, which may reflect a read error. The chain employs TRBV10-3 and TRBJ1-5, with 8 bases that match TRBD1. The CDR3 runs 13 residues. CDR1 is ENHRY and CDR2 is SYGVKD in the germline V gene. DNA for the CDR3: TGTGCCAGCAGTGGGATACAGGGGGGACCCCAGCATTTT. Translated, it gives CASSGIQGGPQHF.

This clonotype was seen more than once but under ten times. The chain recombines TRBV6-1 with TRBJ1-1, with unresolved D. In germline, CDR1 is MNHNS, CDR2 SASEGT. The V end was cut by 7 bases, the J end by 0 bases, with 9 bases between. The CDR3 is 13 residues long. The CDR3 DNA reads as TGTGCCAGCACAAGGACGTTGAACACTGAAGCTTTCTTT. As protein: CASTRTLNTEAFF.

This clonotype was seen just once. The V gene is TRBV29-1, the J gene TRBJ1-5, with 8 bases that match TRBD1. V trimming: 7 bases; J trimming: 2 bases; junction bases outside the gene matches: 7. This CDR3 has 14 amino acids. From germline, CDR1 is SQVTM and CDR2 ANQGSEA. The CDR3 loop reads CSGTGTIGNQPQHF. In nucleotides, the CDR3 is TGCAGCGGGACAGGGACAATAGGCAATCAGCCCCAGCATTTT.

The chain is built from TRBV6-5 and TRBJ2-5, with D hard to call. The CDR3 sequence is 14 residues long. CDR1 MNHEY and CDR2 SVGAGI come from the germline V gene. Trimming cost V 0 bases and J 5 bases, with 10 bases left between them. The CDR3 loop is CASSYSPSSETQYF. The CDR3 DNA reads TGTGCCAGCAGTTACTCTCCTAGTTCGGAGACCCAGTACTTC.

This clonotype was observed once. The V gene is TRBV9, the J gene TRBJ1-3; D unresolved. The V gene lost 4 bases and the J gene lost 9 bases, with 29 bases spanning the gap. The CDR3 contains 18 residues. Germline loops: CDR1 SGDLS, CDR2 YYNGEE. The CDR3 is CASSYTMPGFSDESTIYF. The CDR3 DNA reads TGTGCCAGCAGCTACACCATGCCGGGGTTCTCTGATGAAAGCACCATATATTTT.

This clonotype was observed many times. The chain recombines TRBV7-2 with TRBJ2-7; D is unclear. The CDR3 loop spans 17 amino acids. CDR1 is SGHTA and CDR2 is FQGNSA in the germline V gene. With 0 bases removed from V and 5 bases from J, the gap between germline ends came to 20 bases. The chain's CDR3 is CASSLAPTPRGFHEQYF. The CDR3 DNA is TGTGCCAGCAGCTTAGCCCCGACCCCTCGCGGCTTCCACGAGCAGTACTTC.

This clonotype came up many times. The V call is TRBV5-1, the J call TRBJ1-2; possibly TRBD1 for D (6 bases). The CDR3 runs to 15 residues. CDR1 is SGHRS, CDR2 YFSETQ, per germline. Trimming took 1 base from V and 4 from J, leaving 14 bases between them. CDR3 sequence: CASSLWGQGAYGYTF. The CDR3 DNA reads TGCGCCAGCAGCTTGTGGGGGCAGGGCGCCTATGGCTACACCTTC.

There are many counts of this clonotype. The V gene is TRBV11-1, the J gene TRBJ1-1; the D is unclear. V gave up 3 bases and J gave up 2 bases, with 10 bases separating them. In germline, CDR1 is SGHAT, CDR2 FQDESV (reference sequence). The CDR3 runs 14 residues. CDR3 nucleotide sequence: TGTGCCAGCAGCTTGGGAACAGTCAACACTGAAGCTTTCTTT. This sequence encodes CASSLGTVNTEAFF.

This clonotype was seen only a few times. V and J are TRBV20-1 and TRBJ1-5; TRBD1 matches 8 bases. This CDR3 has 15 residues. Germline-derived CDR1 and CDR2 are DFQATT and SNEGSKA (reference sequence). The V segment lost 3 bases and the J segment 6 bases; nucleotides outside the gene matches: 10. The CDR3 DNA reads TGCAGTGCTAGTCGCTCGGAACAGGGGGGTCAGCCCCAGCATTTT. Translated: CSASRSEQGGQPQHF.

The chain combines TRBV4-3 with TRBJ2-2; tentative D call: TRBD1 (6 bases). There are 12 residues in the CDR3. V lost 4 bases and J 7 bases, leaving 7 bases between the germline ends. Per the germline V gene, CDR1 is LGHNA and CDR2 is YSLEER. The CDR3 loop reads CASSPTGGELFF. DNA of the CDR3: TGCGCCAGCAGCCCGACAGGCGGGGAGCTGTTTTTT.

This clonotype was detected a few times. The genes are TRBV6-1 and TRBJ1-5; D perhaps matches TRBD1 (6 bases). The germline CDR1 and CDR2 sequences are MNHNS and SASEGT. This CDR3 is built from 14 residues. V was shortened by 5 bases and J by 4 bases, with 12 bases between the two germline ends. CDR3 sequence: CASSPTGLNQPQHF. The CDR3 DNA reads as TGTGCCAGCAGTCCTACAGGGTTGAATCAGCCCCAGCATTTT.